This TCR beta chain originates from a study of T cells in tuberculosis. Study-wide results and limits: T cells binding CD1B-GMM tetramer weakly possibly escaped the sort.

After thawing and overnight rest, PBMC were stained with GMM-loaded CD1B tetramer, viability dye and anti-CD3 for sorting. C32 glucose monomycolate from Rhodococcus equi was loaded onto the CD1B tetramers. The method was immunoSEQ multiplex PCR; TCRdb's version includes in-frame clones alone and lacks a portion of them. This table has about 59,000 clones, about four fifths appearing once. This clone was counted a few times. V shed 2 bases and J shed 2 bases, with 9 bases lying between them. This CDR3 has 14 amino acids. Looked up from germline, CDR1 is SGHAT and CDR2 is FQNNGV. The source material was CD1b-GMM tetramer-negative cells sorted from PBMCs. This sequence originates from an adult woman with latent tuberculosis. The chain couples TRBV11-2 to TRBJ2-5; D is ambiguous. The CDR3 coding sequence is TGTGCCAGCAGCTTATTAGACATTCAAGAGACCCAGTACTTC. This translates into CASSLLDIQETQYF.